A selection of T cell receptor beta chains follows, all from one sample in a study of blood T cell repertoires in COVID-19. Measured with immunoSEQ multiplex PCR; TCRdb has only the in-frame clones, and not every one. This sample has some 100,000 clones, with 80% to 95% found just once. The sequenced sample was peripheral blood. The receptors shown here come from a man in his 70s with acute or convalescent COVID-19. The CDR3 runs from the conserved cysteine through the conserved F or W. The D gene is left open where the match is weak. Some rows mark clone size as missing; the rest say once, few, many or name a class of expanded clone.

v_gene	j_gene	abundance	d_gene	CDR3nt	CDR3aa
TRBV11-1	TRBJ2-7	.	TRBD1	TGTGCCAGCAGCCAAAACAGGGGTGACAACGAGCAGTACTTC	CASSQNRGDNEQYF
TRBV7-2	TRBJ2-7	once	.	TGTGCCAGCAGCTTAGGGCCCACTAGAGACGAGCAGTACTTC	CASSLGPTRDEQYF
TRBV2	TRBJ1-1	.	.	TGTGCCAGCAGTGAAGCGCTTCGAGGCCAGAACACTGAAGCTTTCTTT	CASSEALRGQNTEAFF
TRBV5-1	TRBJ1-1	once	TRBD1	TGCGCCAGCAGCTTGGTAACAGGGGTCTTGACTGAAGCTTTCTTT	CASSLVTGVLTEAFF
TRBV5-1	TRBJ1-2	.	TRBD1	TGCGCCAGCAGCTTGGCGGACAGGCCACTATATGGCTACACCTTC	CASSLADRPLYGYTF
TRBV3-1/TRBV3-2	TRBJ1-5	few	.	TGTGCCAGCAGCCAAGGGACACACAATCAGCCCCAGCATTTT	CASSQGTHNQPQHF
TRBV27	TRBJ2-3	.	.	TGTGCCAGCAGCCCCGTCGGGAGCACAGATACGCAGTATTTT	CASSPVGSTDTQYF
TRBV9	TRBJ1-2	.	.	TGTGCCAGCAGCCCGCCTATGACAGGCTATGGCTACACCTTC	CASSPPMTGYGYTF
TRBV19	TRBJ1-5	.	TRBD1	TGTGCCAGTAGTATGTATTCGACAGGGGGGAATCAGCCCCAGCATTTT	CASSMYSTGGNQPQHF
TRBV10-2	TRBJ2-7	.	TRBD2	TGCGCCAGCAGGGAGCTGGGCGGGAGGTTTTACGAGCAGTACTTC	CASRELGGRFYEQYF
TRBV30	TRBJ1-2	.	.	TGTGCCTGGAGTATTCCCCTGACAGGACTTAACTATGGCTACACCTTC	CAWSIPLTGLNYGYTF
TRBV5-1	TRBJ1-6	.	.	TGCGCCAGCAGCTTGACAGGCACCCCCTATAATTCACCCCTCCACTTT	CASSLTGTPYNSPLHF
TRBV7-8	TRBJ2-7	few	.	TGTGCCAGCAGTTGGCAGGATTTCGCCGAGCAGTACTTC	CASSWQDFAEQYF
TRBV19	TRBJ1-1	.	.	TGTGCCAGTAGAGAGGGTATCTCTGAAGCTTTCTTT	CASREGISEAFF
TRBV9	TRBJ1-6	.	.	TGTGCCAGCAGCGTCACAAACAATTCACCCCTCCACTTT	CASSVTNNSPLHF
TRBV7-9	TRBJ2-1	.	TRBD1	TGTGCCAGCAGCAGGGACAGGTCCTCGGACAATGAGCAGTTCTTC	CASSRDRSSDNEQFF
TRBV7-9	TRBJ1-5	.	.	TGTGCCAGCAGCTCTCGAGAGAATAGCAATCAGCCCCAGCATTTT	CASSSRENSNQPQHF
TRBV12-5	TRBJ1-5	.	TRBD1	TGTGCTAGTGGTTCGGGGACAGCTTATCAGCCCCAGCATTTT	CASGSGTAYQPQHF
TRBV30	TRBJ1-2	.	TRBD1	TGTGCCTGGAGCGGGACAGGGGGCAGCTATGGCTACACCTTC	CAWSGTGGSYGYTF
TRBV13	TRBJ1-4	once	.	TGTGCCAGCAGCTTAGGTGGGCGATCTAATGAAAAACTGTTTTTT	CASSLGGRSNEKLFF
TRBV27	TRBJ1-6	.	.	TGTGCCAGCAGTCCGACAGCCCAGCTCGGGCTCCACTTT	CASSPTAQLGLHF
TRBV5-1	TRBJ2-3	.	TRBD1	TGCGCCAGCAGGGGACAGGACCCGGATCCGCAGTATTTT	CASRGQDPDPQYF
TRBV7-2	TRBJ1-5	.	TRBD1	TGTGCCAGCAGCCGGTGGGGACAGGTTAGCAATCAGCCCCAGCATTTT	CASSRWGQVSNQPQHF
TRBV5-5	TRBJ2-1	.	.	TGTGCCAGCAGCTCCGGTCTTTTACGCTCCTACAATGAGCAGTTCTTC	CASSSGLLRSYNEQFF
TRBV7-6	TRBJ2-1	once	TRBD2	TGTGCCAGCAGCTTATCCCTCCAGGGTATGTCCCGGGGGGGTGAGCAGTTCTTC	CASSLSLQGMSRGGEQFF
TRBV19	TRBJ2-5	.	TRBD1	TGTGCCAGTAGTATGGGACAGGGGGCGCTTCATGAGACCCAGTACTTC	CASSMGQGALHETQYF
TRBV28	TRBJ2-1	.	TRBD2	TGTGCCAGCAGTTCCACTAGCGGGAGCAGTAATGAGCAGTTCTTC	CASSSTSGSSNEQFF
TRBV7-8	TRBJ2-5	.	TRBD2	TGTGCCAGCAGCGGTACTAGCGACCAAGAGACCCAGTACTTC	CASSGTSDQETQYF
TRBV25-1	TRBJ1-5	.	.	TGTGCCAGCAGCCCTTCGCGGGGGGGGATCAATCAGCCCCAGCATTTT	CASSPSRGGINQPQHF
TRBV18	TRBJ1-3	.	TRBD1	TGTGCCAGCTCAGCGGGACAGCCCAGCTCTGGAAACACCATATATTTT	CASSAGQPSSGNTIYF
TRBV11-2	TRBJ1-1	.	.	TGTGCCAGCAGCTATAGCGGGGGGGTGACTGAAGCTTTCTTT	CASSYSGGVTEAFF
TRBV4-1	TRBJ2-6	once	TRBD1	TGCGCCAGCAGCAACCTACAGGGGCGAACCTCTGGGGCCAACGTCCTGACTTTC	CASSNLQGRTSGANVLTF
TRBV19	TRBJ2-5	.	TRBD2	TGTGCCAGCAGACTAGCGGGAGAGACCCAGTACTTC	CASRLAGETQYF
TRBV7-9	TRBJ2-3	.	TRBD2	TGTGCCAGCCGAGCGGGAGGTACAGCAGATACGCAGTATTTT	CASRAGGTADTQYF
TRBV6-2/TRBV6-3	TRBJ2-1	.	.	TGTGCCAGCAGTTACGCGGTGACGTACAATGAGCAGTTCTTC	CASSYAVTYNEQFF
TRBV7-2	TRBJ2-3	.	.	TGTGCCAGCAGCCCTAGCATCAGCACAGATACGCAGTATTTT	CASSPSISTDTQYF
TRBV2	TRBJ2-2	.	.	TGTGCCAGCAGGACAGTAAACACCGGGGAGCTGTTTTTT	CASRTVNTGELFF
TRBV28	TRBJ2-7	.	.	TGTGCCAGCAGTTTATGGGCCCAGGCCGAGCAGTACTTC	CASSLWAQAEQYF
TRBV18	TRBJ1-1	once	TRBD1	TGTGCCAGCTCAAGGACAGGGTGGAACACTGAAGCTTTCTTT	CASSRTGWNTEAFF
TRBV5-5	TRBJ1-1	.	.	TGTGCCAGCAGCTTACATTGGAACACTGAAGCTTTCTTT	CASSLHWNTEAFF
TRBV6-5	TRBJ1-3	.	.	TGTGCCAGCAGTTACTCTAGACAGCAGACCATATATTTT	CASSYSRQQTIYF
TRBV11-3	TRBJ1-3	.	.	TGTGCCAGCAGCTTAGATCGCGGGAGCCCCGGAAACACCATATATTTT	CASSLDRGSPGNTIYF
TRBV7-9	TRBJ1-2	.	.	TGTGCCAGCAGCCAGGGGTCGGGGTATGGCTACACCTTC	CASSQGSGYGYTF
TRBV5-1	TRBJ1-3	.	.	TGCGCCAGCAACCAGGTCTCTGGAAACACCATATATTTT	CASNQVSGNTIYF
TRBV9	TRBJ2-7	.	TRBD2	TGTGCCAGCAGCGTAGGGGCAGGGCGGGGGGAACAGTACTTC	CASSVGAGRGEQYF
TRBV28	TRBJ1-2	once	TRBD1	TGTGCCAGCAGTCCCTCGGACAGGGAAGGAAATGGCTACACCTTC	CASSPSDREGNGYTF
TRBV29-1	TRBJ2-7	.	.	TGCAGCGTGAAGGGCTTGCAGGGCTACGAGCAGTACTTC	CSVKGLQGYEQYF
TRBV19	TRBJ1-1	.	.	TGTGCCAGTAAGGGGACAACACTCCCCCCAACTGAAGCTTTCTTT	CASKGTTLPPTEAFF
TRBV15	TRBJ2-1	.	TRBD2	TGTGCCACCCAGGGTGGCGGGGGGAGCTCCTACAATGAGCAGTTCTTC	CATQGGGGSSYNEQFF